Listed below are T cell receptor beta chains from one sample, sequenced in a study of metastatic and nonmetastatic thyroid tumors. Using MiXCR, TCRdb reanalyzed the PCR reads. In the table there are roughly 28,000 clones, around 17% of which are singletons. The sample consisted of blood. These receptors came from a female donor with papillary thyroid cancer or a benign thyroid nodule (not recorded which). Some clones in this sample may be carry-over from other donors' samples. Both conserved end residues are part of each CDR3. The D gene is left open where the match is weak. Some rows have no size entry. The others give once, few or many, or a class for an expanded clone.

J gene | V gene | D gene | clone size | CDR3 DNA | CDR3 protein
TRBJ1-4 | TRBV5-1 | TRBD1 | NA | TGCTCCAGCAGCTTGGGGACAGGGTCAAATGAGAAACTGTTTTTT | CSSSLGTGSNEKLFF
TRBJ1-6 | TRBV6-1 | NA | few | TGTGCCAGCAGTGAAGGCACACACCATAATTCACCCCTCCACTTT | CASSEGTHHNSPLHF
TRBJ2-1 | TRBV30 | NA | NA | TGTGCCTGGGGGATGAGCCACAATGAGCAGTTCTTC | CAWGMSHNEQFF
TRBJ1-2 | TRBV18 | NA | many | TGTGCCAGCGGGAGGGACCGTAACTATGGCTACACCTTC | CASGRDRNYGYTF
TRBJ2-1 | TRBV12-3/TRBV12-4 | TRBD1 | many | TGTGCCAGCAGAAAAAGACAGGGTACAGGATCCTACAATGAGCAGTTCTTC | CASRKRQGTGSYNEQFF
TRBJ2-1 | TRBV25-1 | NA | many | TGTGCCAGCCGGACTACTCGAAGCTCCTACAATGAGCAGTTCTTC | CASRTTRSSYNEQFF
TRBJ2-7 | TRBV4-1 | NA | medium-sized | TGCGCCAGCAGCCCAGATCGGACCAGGGAGTACGAGCAGTACTTC | CASSPDRTREYEQYF
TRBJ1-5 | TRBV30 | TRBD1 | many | TGTGCCTGGAGTGCAGGGACAGTTCAGCCCCAGCATTTT | CAWSAGTVQPQHF
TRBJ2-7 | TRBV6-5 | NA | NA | TGTGCCAGCAGTTTCCTTCGACAGGAAGCACCGAAGTTC | CASSFLRQEAPKF
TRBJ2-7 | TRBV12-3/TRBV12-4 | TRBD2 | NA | TGTGCCAGCAGGACGGGACTAGCTAGGGGGGAGCAGTACTTC | CASRTGLARGEQYF
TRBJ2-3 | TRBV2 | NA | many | TGTGCCAGCAGTGGGGGGGATCCAGATACGCAGTATTTT | CASSGGDPDTQYF
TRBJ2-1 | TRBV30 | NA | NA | TGTGCCTGGAGCCCCCTGAGCTCCTACAATGAGCAGTTCTTC | CAWSPLSSYNEQFF
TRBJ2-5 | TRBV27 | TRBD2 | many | TGTGCCAGCAGTTTACTTGCGGGAGGAATAGAGACCCAGTACTTC | CASSLLAGGIETQYF
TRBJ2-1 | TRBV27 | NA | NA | TGTGCCATCAGTCCGGGAGGGGGGACAGGCCTCCTTGGTGAGCAGTTCTTC | CAISPGGGTGLLGEQFF
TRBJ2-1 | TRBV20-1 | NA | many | TGCAGTGCTAGAGCAGGCACAACGAGCTCCTACAATGAGCAGTTCTTC | CSARAGTTSSYNEQFF
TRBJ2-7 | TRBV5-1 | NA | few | TGCGCCGGCAGCTTGGGGGACTCCTACGAGCAGTACTTC | CAGSLGDSYEQYF
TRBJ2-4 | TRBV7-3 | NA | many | TGTGCCAGCAGCACCGGGCCGGGCAACATTCAGTACTTC | CASSTGPGNIQYF
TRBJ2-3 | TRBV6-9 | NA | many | TGTGCCAGCAGTTATTCGAATAGCGGAGATACGCAGTATTTT | CASSYSNSGDTQYF
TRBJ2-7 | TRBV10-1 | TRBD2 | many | TGCGCCAGCAGTCCTTTAGCGGGAGGGTTGGACGAGCAGTACTTC | CASSPLAGGLDEQYF
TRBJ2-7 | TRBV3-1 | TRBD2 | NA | TGTGCCAGCGGCCTCAGACACAGGACTAGCGGGGTCTACGAGCAGTACTTC | CASGLRHRTSGVYEQYF
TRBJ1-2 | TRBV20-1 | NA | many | TGCAGTGCTGCCATACAGGGTTTGGGGGGCTACACCTTC | CSAAIQGLGGYTF
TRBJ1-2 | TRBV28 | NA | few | TGTGCCATAAAACAGGGCTATGGATACACCTTC | CAIKQGYGYTF
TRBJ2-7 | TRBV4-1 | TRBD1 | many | TGCGCCAGCAGCCCTTCGACAGGGTACTCCTACGAGCAGTACTTC | CASSPSTGYSYEQYF
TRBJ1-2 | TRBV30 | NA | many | TGTGCCTGCGGACGGGCGGATGGCTACACCTTC | CACGRADGYTF
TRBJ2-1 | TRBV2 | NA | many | TGTGCCAGCAGTGAGGTGGCTTACAATGAGCAGTTCTTC | CASSEVAYNEQFF
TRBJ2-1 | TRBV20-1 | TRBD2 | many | TGCAGTGCTACTAGCGGGAGCTCCTACAATGAGCAGTTCTTC | CSATSGSSYNEQFF
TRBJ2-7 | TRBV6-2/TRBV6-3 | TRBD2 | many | TGTGCCAGCAGTTACTCGAGGGGGACTAGCGGAACGAGCTCCTACGAGCAGTACTTC | CASSYSRGTSGTSSYEQYF
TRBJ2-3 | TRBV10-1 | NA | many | TGCGCCAGCAGCCGTCGTTTGGCAGATACGCAGTATTTT | CASSRRLADTQYF
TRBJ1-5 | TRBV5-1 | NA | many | TGCGCCAGCAGCTTGAACGGGGACAATCAGCCCCAGCATTTT | CASSLNGDNQPQHF
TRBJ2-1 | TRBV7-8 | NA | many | TGTGCCAGCAGCTTAGCCCGGGAGCGGAATTACAATGAGCAGTTCTTC | CASSLARERNYNEQFF
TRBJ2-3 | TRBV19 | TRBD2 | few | TGTGCCAGTACCCAATCCGGGGGGAGGGCAGATACGCAGTATTTT | CASTQSGGRADTQYF
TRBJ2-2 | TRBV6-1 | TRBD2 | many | TGTGCCAGCAGACGGACTAGCGGTGACACCGGGGAGCTGTTTTTT | CASRRTSGDTGELFF
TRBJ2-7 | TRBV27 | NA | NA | TGTGCCAGCAGTTTATTAAAGGAAAGTGGGCCCCTCGAGCAGTACTTC | CASSLLKESGPLEQYF
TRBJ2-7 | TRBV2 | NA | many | TGTGCCAGCAGTCAAAGGGGCCTTTTGGTCTCCTACGAGCAGTACTTC | CASSQRGLLVSYEQYF
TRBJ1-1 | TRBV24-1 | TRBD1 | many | TGTGCCACCAGTGATTCGGACAGGAAAGAAGCTTTCTTT | CATSDSDRKEAFF
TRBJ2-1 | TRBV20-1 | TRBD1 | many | TGCAGTGTCCCCGGACAGGGCAACAATGAGCAGTTCTTC | CSVPGQGNNEQFF
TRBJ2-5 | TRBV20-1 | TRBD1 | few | TGCGGTGCTCGGGACAGAGAGACCCAGTACTTC | CGARDRETQYF
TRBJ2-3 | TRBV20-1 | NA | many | TGCAGTGCTGGAAGTACTGGGCTTAGAACCGCTAGCACAGATACGCAGTATTTT | CSAGSTGLRTASTDTQYF